A single TCR beta chain is shown here with its context. The V gene lost 0 bases and the J gene lost 4 bases, with 13 bases spanning the gap. This CDR3 is built from 16 residues. The germline V gene encodes CDR1 KGHSH and CDR2 LQKENI. The assay was immunoSEQ multiplex PCR, and TCRdb's table has in-frame clones only and misses some. Reported are fewer than 200,000 clones; the ten largest clones contain approximately 2.2%. The data derive from a study of control samples from healthy donors and cancer patients. The rearrangement links TRBV18 to TRBJ1-5; TRBD1 might be the D (5 bases). The clonotype comes from a woman in her thirties in good health. The sequenced sample was blood. The CDR3 sequence is CASSPPQQGGNQPQHF. The DNA of the CDR3 is TGTGCCAGCTCACCACCTCAGCAGGGAGGAAATCAGCCCCAGCATTTT.